A selection of T cell receptor beta chains follows, all from one sample in a study of Graves' ophthalmopathy and Graves' hyperthyroidism. TCRdb re-analysed the multiplex PCR reads in MiXCR, keeping a single row per CDR3 protein. The data contain 500,000 to 700,000 distinct CDR3 sequences, about two fifths of them singletons. Source material: peripheral blood or thyroid tissue (not recorded which). All receptors come from an adult man with Graves' hyperthyroidism. The CDR3 runs from the conserved cysteine through the conserved F or W. D genes are given only for firm matches. Where a row states a size, it is once, few, many or the class of an expanded clone; other rows omit it.

>.|TRBJ1-2|many|TRBV9|17
TGTGCCAGCAGCGTAGGGGCAGGGACGAGTCCGGCCTATGGCTACACCTTC
CASSVGAGTSPAYGYTF
>.|TRBJ1-5|many|TRBV24-1|14
TGTGCCACCAGTGACCCAGGACAGAATCAGCCCCAGCATTTT
CATSDPGQNQPQHF
>TRBD1|TRBJ2-3|.|TRBV28|15
TGTGCCAGCAGCCCGAGGACAGGGGCGGATGATACGCAGTATTTT
CASSPRTGADDTQYF
>TRBD1|TRBJ1-6|.|TRBV9|16
TGTGCCAGCAGTTGGACAGGGGATTCACCAAATTCACCCCTCCACTTT
CASSWTGDSPNSPLHF
>.|TRBJ2-7|.|TRBV2|14
TGTGCCAGCAATCCCAGGGGGACTACCTACGAGCAGTACTTC
CASNPRGTTYEQYF
>TRBD2|TRBJ2-1|.|TRBV2|14
TGTGCCAGCGCGACTAGCGGGAGAGCCAATGAGCAGTTCTTC
CASATSGRANEQFF
>.|TRBJ1-1|.|TRBV5-4|16
TGTGCCAGCAGCCCGGGAGGGGGGGCAGGCGGCACTGAAGCTTTCTTT
CASSPGGGAGGTEAFF
>TRBD2|TRBJ2-5|many|TRBV20-1|15
TGCAGTGCTACCGCTCCCGCTAGCGGGACGGAGACCCAGTACTTC
CSATAPASGTETQYF
>.|TRBJ1-6|many|TRBV7-9|15
TGTGCCAGCAGCTTGGTGCAGGGTTCTAATTCACCCCTCCACTTT
CASSLVQGSNSPLHF
>.|TRBJ1-2|.|TRBV29-1|13
TGCAGCAGTTACTCGAGGTGGGACTATGGCTACACCTTC
CSSYSRWDYGYTF
>TRBD1|TRBJ2-5|.|TRBV9|17
TGTGCCAGCAGCGGCGGGAACTGGGGACAGGGGTTGGAGACCCAGTACTTC
CASSGGNWGQGLETQYF
>.|TRBJ1-1|.|TRBV19|13
TGTGCCAGTAGTATAGGCAGAATGGATGAGCAGTTCTTT
CASSIGRMDEQFF
>.|TRBJ1-2|few|TRBV6-1|14
TGTGCCACCCTAAGCCCGCGCACGGACTATGGCTACACCTTC
CATLSPRTDYGYTF
>.|TRBJ2-7|many|TRBV7-4|12
TGTGCCCCTCCCCAGCAGCTCCGGGACTTTTACTTC
CAPPQQLRDFYF
>.|TRBJ2-1|.|TRBV24-1|12
TGTGCCACCAGTGATTTCCGCAGGGAGCAGTTCTTC
CATSDFRREQFF
>.|TRBJ2-5|few|TRBV3-1|16
TGTGCCAGCAGCCCAGTTATCAGGGGCCGGGAAGAGACCCAGTACTTC
CASSPVIRGREETQYF
>TRBD2|TRBJ2-3|few|TRBV25-1|16
TGTGCCAGCAGTGAAATGGGGGGGACCCACACAGATACGCAGTATTTT
CASSEMGGTHTDTQYF
>.|TRBJ1-3|.|TRBV9|14
TGTGCCAGCAGCGCAGATCCGGAGGGAACCACCGTATATTTT
CASSADPEGTTVYF
>.|TRBJ1-5|many|TRBV24-1|14
TGTGCCACCAGTGATTTGAGTAGCAATCAGCCCCAGCATTTT
CATSDLSSNQPQHF
>TRBD2|TRBJ2-5|many|TRBV12-3/TRBV12-4|17
TGTGCCAGCAGTTCCCCCCCGTACGGCGGGAGTCGAGAGACCCAGTACTTC
CASSSPPYGGSRETQYF
>.|TRBJ2-3|few|TRBV24-1|13
TGTGCCACGAAGCAGGGGTACACAGATACGCAGTATTTT
CATKQGYTDTQYF
>TRBD1|TRBJ1-1|.|TRBV2|15
TGTGCCAGCGAGCCAACAGGGGCAATGAACACTGAAGCTTTCTTT
CASEPTGAMNTEAFF
>TRBD1|TRBJ2-2|many|TRBV24-1|15
TGTGCCACCAGCCCGCGGACAGGGGACACCGGGGAGCTGTTTTTT
CATSPRTGDTGELFF
>.|TRBJ2-5|few|TRBV6-5|14
TGTGCCAGCAGTATGACAGCAAACCAAGAGACCCAGTACTTC
CASSMTANQETQYF
>.|TRBJ1-2|few|TRBV6-5|17
TGTGCCAGCAGTTACCGCTCGGGGCAGGGTGACGGCTATGGCTACACCTTC
CASSYRSGQGDGYGYTF
>TRBD1|TRBJ2-2|many|TRBV24-1|13
TGTGCCACCAGCCCCAGGGGGCCCGGGGAGCTGTTTTTT
CATSPRGPGELFF
>.|TRBJ1-3|many|TRBV5-1|15
TGCGCCAGCAGCTTGGAGTCCGGGTACGGAAACACCATATATTTT
CASSLESGYGNTIYF
>TRBD1|TRBJ1-2|once|TRBV12-3/TRBV12-4|14
TGTGCCAGCAGTTTATCGGCAGGGGGCCGTGGCTACACCTTC
CASSLSAGGRGYTF
>.|TRBJ2-7|many|TRBV4-1|15
TGCGCCAGCAGCCAAGTTCCGACAGTCGTGTACGAGCAGTACTTC
CASSQVPTVVYEQYF
>TRBD1|TRBJ1-5|many|TRBV7-3|17
TGTGCCAGCAGCTTATGGGGTGGGGCAGGGGGCGGTCAGCCCCAGCATTTT
CASSLWGGAGGGQPQHF
>.|TRBJ1-5|few|TRBV10-3|17
TGTGCCAGCAGTGCACCCGGACAGATCAATAGCAATCAGCCCCAGCATTTT
CASSAPGQINSNQPQHF
>.|TRBJ2-5|.|TRBV24-1|15
TGTGCCACCAGTGCCAGTAGCTCAGGTTTGGAGACCCAGTACTTC
CATSASSSGLETQYF
>TRBD1|TRBJ2-7|many|TRBV29-1|13
TGCAGCGGGGGGACAGGGCACTCCTACGAGCAGTACTTC
CSGGTGHSYEQYF
>TRBD1|TRBJ2-7|many|TRBV7-9|16
TGTGCCAGCAGCTTAGGGGGGACAGGGGGCCACTACGAGCAGTACTTC
CASSLGGTGGHYEQYF
>.|TRBJ1-3|many|TRBV5-5|15
TGTGCCAGCAGCTTGTACGGTAACTCTGGAAACACCATATATTTT
CASSLYGNSGNTIYF
>TRBD2|TRBJ2-5|.|TRBV7-2|16
TGTGCCAGCAGCCAATCGGGGGGATTGGGTGAAGAGACCCAGTACTTC
CASSQSGGLGEETQYF
>.|TRBJ1-5|.|TRBV28|14
TGTGCCAGCAGTCCCTTTAGGTCGGGGCAGCCCCAGCATTTT
CASSPFRSGQPQHF
>TRBD2|TRBJ2-1|.|TRBV29-1|14
TGCAGCGTGGCATCGGGACTAGCGGGAGTAGAGCAGTTCTTC
CSVASGLAGVEQFF
>.|TRBJ1-3|.|TRBV20-1|14
TGCAGTGCTCCTCTAGCGGGAGGCGGAAACACCATATATTTT
CSAPLAGGGNTIYF
>TRBD1|TRBJ2-1|.|TRBV24-1|15
TGTGCCACCAGTGATTTTCGGACAGGGGATGGTGAGCAGTTCTTC
CATSDFRTGDGEQFF
>.|TRBJ2-7|.|TRBV5-6|13
TGTGCCAGCAGCTGTCAGCTTACAGATACGCAGTACTTC
CASSCQLTDTQYF
>TRBD2|TRBJ2-5|many|TRBV11-2|15
TGTGCCAGCAAGTTAGCGGGGGGGCCTGGAGAGACCCAGTACTTC
CASKLAGGPGETQYF
>.|TRBJ1-1|many|TRBV29-1|10
TGCTCAGGGGAGAACACTGAAGCTTTCTTT
CSGENTEAFF
>TRBD1|TRBJ1-5|few|TRBV6-1|16
TGTGCCAGCTCCTCTCGGGGTGGACAGGGCTATCAGCCCCAGCATTTT
CASSSRGGQGYQPQHF
>.|TRBJ1-4|.|TRBV29-1|13
TGCAGCTTAGCGGGGAGGAAGGTTGAAAAACTGTTTTTT
CSLAGRKVEKLFF